This T cell receptor beta chain is from a study of blood T cell repertoires in COVID-19. Study-level background: COVID-19 samples collected from the United States, Italy and Spain covered acute and convalescent phases. PBMCs, B-cell-depleted T cells, or T cells were the source of the cDNA or gDNA that made up the material.

Study processing details: Scientists estimated how many nucleated cells there were by amplifying reference gene primers. Profiling relied on immunoSEQ multiplex PCR, and the TCRdb table lists in-frame clones only, not all of them. V, J and clone size were drawn from that table, and D and trimming were deduced from the DNA. The sample lists 200,000 to 250,000 clones, about nine tenths occurring once. Trimming stripped 5 bases from V and 2 bases from J, with 16 bases between. Germline CDR1 SGHAT, CDR2 FQNNGV. There are 16 residues in the CDR3. This receptor was taken from a man at least 80 years old with acute or convalescent COVID-19. The sequencing sample was made of peripheral blood. The chain couples TRBV11-2 to TRBJ2-1, with D possibly TRBD1 on 6 matching bases. In DNA, the CDR3 is TGTGCCAGCAGCGCCCACAGGGAGAACCCCTACAATGAGCAGTTCTTC. Translating it yields CASSAHRENPYNEQFF.